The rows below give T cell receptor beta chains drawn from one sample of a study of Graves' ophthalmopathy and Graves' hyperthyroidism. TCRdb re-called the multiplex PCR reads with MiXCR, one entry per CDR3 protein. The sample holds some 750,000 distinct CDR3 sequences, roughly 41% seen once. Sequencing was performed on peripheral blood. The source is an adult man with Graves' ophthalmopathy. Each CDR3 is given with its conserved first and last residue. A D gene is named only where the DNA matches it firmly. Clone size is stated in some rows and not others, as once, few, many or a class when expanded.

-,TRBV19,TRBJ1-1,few,CASSMADRKGEAFF,TGTGCCAGTAGTATGGCGGACAGAAAGGGCGAAGCTTTCTTT
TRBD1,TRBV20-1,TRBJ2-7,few,CRAGQGYEQYF,TGCAGAGCCGGACAGGGGTACGAGCAGTACTTC
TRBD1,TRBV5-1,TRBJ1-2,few,CASSPGQIDYGYTF,TGCGCCAGCTCACCGGGACAGATTGACTATGGCTACACCTTC
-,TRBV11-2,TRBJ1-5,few,CASSLAYRKGQIRSHSNQPQHF,TGTGCCAGCAGCTTAGCGTATCGGAAGGGGCAAATTAGATCTCATAGCAATCAGCCCCAGCATTTT
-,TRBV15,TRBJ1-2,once,CATSRGTDGIGYTF,TGTGCCACCAGCAGAGGGACAGATGGGATCGGCTACACCTTC
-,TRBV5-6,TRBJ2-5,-,CASSPGGSASDQETQYF,TGTGCCAGCAGCCCTGGTGGGTCTGCTAGCGACCAAGAGACCCAGTACTTC
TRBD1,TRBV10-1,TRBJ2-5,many,CASSESTGVETQYF,TGCGCCAGCAGTGAGTCGACAGGGGTAGAGACCCAGTACTTC
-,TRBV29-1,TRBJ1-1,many,CSVPTGNTEAFF,TGCAGCGTTCCAACAGGGAACACTGAAGCTTTCTTT
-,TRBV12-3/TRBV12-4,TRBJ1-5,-,CASSLRGWGQPQHF,TGTGCCAGCAGTTTAAGAGGATGGGGTCAGCCCCAGCATTTT
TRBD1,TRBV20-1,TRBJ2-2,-,CSAQTGLNTGELFF,TGCAGTGCCCAGACAGGGCTAAACACCGGGGAGCTGTTTTTT
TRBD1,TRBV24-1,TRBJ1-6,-,CATSDPGTGARSPLHF,TGTGCCACCAGTGACCCAGGGACAGGGGCAAGGTCACCCCTCCACTTT
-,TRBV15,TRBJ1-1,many,CATSKDRGLGTEAFF,TGTGCCACCAGCAAGGACCGGGGACTGGGGACTGAAGCTTTCTTT
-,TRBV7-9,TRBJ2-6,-,CASSPLPGGPGANVLTF,TGTGCCAGCTCACCATTGCCAGGGGGGCCTGGGGCCAACGTCCTGACTTTC
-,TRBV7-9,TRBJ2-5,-,CASSVDGETQYF,TGTGCCAGCAGCGTCGACGGGGAGACCCAGTACTTC
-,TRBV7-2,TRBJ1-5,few,CASSLPTGGYSNQPQHF,TGTGCCAGCAGCTTACCCACCGGGGGATATAGCAATCAGCCCCAGCATTTT
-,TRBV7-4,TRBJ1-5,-,CASCLGGRQPQHF,TGTGCCAGCTGCTTAGGGGGACGGCAGCCCCAGCATTTT
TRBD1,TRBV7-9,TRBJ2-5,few,CASSRTGVRETQYF,TGTGCCAGCAGCCGGACAGGGGTGAGAGAGACCCAGTACTTC
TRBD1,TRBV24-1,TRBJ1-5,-,CASSYLRPGQENQPQHF,TGTGCCAGCAGTTACTTAAGACCGGGACAGGAAAATCAGCCCCAGCATTTT
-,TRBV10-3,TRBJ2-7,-,CASRPDRAGLIYEQYF,TGTGCCAGCAGACCCGATAGAGCGGGCCTAATCTACGAGCAGTACTTC
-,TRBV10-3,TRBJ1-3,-,CASSYATGTGNTIYF,TGTGCCAGCAGTTACGCGACCGGGACAGGAAACACCATATATTTT
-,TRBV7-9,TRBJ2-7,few,CASSLVLDRVYEQYF,TGTGCCAGCAGCTTAGTCCTCGACAGAGTCTACGAGCAGTACTTC
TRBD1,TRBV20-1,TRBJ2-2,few,CSARDGTGGTGELFF,TGCAGTGCTAGAGATGGGACAGGGGGCACCGGGGAGCTGTTTTTT
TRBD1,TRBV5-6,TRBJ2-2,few,CASSLGQGDSGELFF,TGTGCCAGCAGCTTGGGCCAGGGGGATTCCGGGGAGCTGTTTTTT
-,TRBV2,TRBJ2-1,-,CASNAGSTSYNEQFF,TGTGCCAGCAATGCGGGAAGCACCTCCTACAATGAGCAGTTCTTC
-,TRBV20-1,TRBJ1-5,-,CSARLRLAGVTQHF,TGCAGTGCTAGATTGAGACTAGCGGGAGTGACCCAGCATTTT
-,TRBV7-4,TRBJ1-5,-,CASSLRGYSDGYAYSNQPQHF,TGTGCCAGCAGCTTACGAGGATATAGTGACGGGTATGCCTATAGCAATCAGCCCCAGCATTTT
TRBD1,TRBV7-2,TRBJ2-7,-,CASSSPGQGNYEQYF,TGTGCCAGCAGCTCACCGGGACAGGGAAACTACGAGCAGTACTTC
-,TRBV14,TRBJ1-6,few,CASSHTSSYNSPLHF,TGTGCCAGCAGCCATACCAGCTCCTATAATTCACCCCTCCACTTT
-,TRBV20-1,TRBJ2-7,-,CSARGRVDEQYF,TGCAGTGCTAGAGGGAGGGTCGACGAGCAGTACTTC
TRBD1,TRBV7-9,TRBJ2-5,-,CASSDTRDSETQYF,TGTGCCAGCAGCGATACCAGGGACAGCGAGACCCAGTACTTC
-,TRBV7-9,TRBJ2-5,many,CASSQGQETQYF,TGTGCCAGCAGCCAGGGGCAAGAGACCCAGTACTTC
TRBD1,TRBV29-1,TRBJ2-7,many,CSVESRDRETYEQYF,TGCAGCGTTGAATCACGGGACAGGGAGACCTACGAGCAGTACTTC
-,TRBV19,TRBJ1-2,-,CASSIDPGTEYGYTF,TGTGCCAGTAGTATAGATCCCGGGACCGAATATGGCTACACCTTC
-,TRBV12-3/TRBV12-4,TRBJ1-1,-,CASSFGADTEAFF,TGTGCCAGCAGTTTCGGTGCAGACACTGAAGCTTTCTTT
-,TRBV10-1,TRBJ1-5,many,CASPPEQPQHF,TGCGCCAGCCCCCCGGAACAGCCCCAGCATTTT
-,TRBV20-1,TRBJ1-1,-,CSARGQTMSTEAFF,TGCAGTGCTAGAGGACAGACTATGAGCACTGAAGCTTTCTTT
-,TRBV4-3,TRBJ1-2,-,CASSRHRAANYGYTF,TGCGCCAGCAGCCGACACAGGGCAGCTAACTATGGCTACACCTTC
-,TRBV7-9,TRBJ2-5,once,CASSSQPQTGSGKTQYF,TGTGCCAGCAGTTCCCAGCCCCAAACAGGGAGTGGGAAGACCCAGTACTTC
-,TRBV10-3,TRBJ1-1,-,CAVTRRQNTEAFF,TGTGCCGTTACCCGTAGGCAGAACACTGAAGCTTTCTTT
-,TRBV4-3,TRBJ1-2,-,CASSPEGRRIYGYTF,TGCGCCAGCAGCCCCGAGGGCCGTAGGATCTATGGCTACACCTTC
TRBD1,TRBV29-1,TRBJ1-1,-,CSVGTGQMNTEAFF,TGCAGCGTGGGGACAGGGCAGATGAACACTGAAGCTTTCTTT
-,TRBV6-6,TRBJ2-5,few,CASSYLGGPGETQYF,TGTGCCAGCAGTTACTTGGGGGGGCCGGGGGAGACCCAGTACTTC
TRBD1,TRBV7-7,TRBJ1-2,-,CASSQDRVVYGYTF,TGTGCCAGCAGCCAAGACAGGGTAGTCTATGGCTACACCTTC
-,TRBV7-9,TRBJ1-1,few,CASSYTILGRDNTEAFF,TGTGCCAGCAGCTACACTATCTTGGGGAGGGATAACACTGAAGCTTTCTTT
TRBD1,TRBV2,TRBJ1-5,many,CASKIRQGAGQPQHF,TGTGCCAGCAAAATAAGACAGGGGGCAGGTCAGCCCCAGCATTTT
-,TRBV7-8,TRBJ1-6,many,CASGKGGSPLHF,TGTGCCAGCGGGAAAGGGGGTTCACCCCTCCACTTT